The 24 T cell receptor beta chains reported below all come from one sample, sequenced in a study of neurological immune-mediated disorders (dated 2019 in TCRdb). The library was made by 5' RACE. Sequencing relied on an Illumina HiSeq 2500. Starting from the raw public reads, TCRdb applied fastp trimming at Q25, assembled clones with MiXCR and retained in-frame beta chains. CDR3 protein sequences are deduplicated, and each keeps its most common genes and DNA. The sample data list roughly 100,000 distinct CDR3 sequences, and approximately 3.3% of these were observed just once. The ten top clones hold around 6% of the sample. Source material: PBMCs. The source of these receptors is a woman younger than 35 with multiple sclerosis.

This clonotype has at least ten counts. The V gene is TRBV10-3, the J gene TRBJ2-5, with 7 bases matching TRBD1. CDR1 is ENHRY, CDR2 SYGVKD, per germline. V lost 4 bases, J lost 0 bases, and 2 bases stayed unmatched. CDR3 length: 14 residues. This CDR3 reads CAISAGTDQETQYF. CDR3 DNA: TGTGCCATCAGTGCCGGGACAGACCAAGAGACCCAGTACTTC.

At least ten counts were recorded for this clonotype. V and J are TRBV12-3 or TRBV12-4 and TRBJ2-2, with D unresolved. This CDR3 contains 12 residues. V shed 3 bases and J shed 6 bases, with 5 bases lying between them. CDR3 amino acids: CASSFIAGELFF. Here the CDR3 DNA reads TGTGCCAGCAGTTTTATAGCCGGGGAGCTGTTTTTT.

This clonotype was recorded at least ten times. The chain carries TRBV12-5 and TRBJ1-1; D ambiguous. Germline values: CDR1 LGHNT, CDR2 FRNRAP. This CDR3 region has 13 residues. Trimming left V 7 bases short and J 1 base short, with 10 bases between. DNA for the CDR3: TGTGCTAGTGCCGAGACACCGAACACTGAAGCTTTCTTT. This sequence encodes CASAETPNTEAFF.

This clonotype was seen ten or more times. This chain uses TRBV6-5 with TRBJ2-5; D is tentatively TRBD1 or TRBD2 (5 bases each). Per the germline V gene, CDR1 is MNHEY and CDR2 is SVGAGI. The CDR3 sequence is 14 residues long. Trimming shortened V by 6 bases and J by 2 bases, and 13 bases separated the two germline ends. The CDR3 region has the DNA TGTGCCAGCAGCCCCGGGACGGAACAAGAGACCCAGTACTTC. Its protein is CASSPGTEQETQYF.

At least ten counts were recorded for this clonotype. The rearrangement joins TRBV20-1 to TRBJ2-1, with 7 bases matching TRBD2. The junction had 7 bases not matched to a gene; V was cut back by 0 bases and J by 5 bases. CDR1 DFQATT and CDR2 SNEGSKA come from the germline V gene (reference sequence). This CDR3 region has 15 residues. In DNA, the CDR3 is TGCAGTGCTAGAGATATGGCGGGGGACCACAATGAGCAGTTCTTC. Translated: CSARDMAGDHNEQFF.

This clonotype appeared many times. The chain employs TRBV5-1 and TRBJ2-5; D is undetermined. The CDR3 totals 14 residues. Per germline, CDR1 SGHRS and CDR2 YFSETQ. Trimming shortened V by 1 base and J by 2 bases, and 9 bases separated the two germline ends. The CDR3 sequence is CASSLLPSQETQYF. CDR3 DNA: TGCGCCAGCAGCTTGCTTCCCTCTCAAGAGACCCAGTACTTC.

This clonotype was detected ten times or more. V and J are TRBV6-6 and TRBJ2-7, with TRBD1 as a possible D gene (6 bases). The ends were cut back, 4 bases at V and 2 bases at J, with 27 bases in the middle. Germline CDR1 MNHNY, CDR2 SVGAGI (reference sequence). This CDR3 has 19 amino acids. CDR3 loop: CASSSVSLYRDFITYEQYF. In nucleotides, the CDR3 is TGTGCCAGCAGTTCCGTGTCTTTATACAGGGATTTCATCACCTACGAGCAGTACTTC.

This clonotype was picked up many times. The CDR3 reads CASSQDGTGPEINEKLFF. In DNA, the CDR3 is TGCGCCAGCAGCCAAGATGGCACCGGGCCAGAAATTAATGAAAAACTGTTTTTT. V is TRBV4-1 and J is TRBJ1-4; D call uncertain. The germline CDR1 and CDR2 sequences are MGHRA and YSYEKL. Between the trimmed V and J ends, which lost 0 bases and 4 bases, there was a span of 18 bases. This CDR3 has 18 amino acids.

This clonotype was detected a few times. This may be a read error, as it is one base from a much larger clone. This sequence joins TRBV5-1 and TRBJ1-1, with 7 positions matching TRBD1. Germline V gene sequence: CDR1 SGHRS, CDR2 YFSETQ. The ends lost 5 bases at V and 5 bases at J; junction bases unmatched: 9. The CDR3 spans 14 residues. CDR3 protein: CASRYGQVVTEAFF. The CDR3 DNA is TGCGCCAGCAGATACGGACAGGTGGTAACTGAAGCTTTCTTT.

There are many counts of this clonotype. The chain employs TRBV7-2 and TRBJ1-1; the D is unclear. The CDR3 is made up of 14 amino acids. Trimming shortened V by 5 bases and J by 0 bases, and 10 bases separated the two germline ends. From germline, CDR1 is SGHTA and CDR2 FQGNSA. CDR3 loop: CASSTYLLNTEAFF. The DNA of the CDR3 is TGTGCCAGCAGCACCTACCTATTGAACACTGAAGCTTTCTTT.

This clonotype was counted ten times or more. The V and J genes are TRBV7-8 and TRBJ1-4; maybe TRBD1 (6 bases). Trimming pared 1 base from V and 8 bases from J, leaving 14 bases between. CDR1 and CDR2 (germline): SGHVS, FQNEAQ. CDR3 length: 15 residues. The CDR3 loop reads CASSLEGGEMEKLFF. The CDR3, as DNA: TGTGCCAGCAGCTTAGAAGGGGGGGAAATGGAAAAACTGTTTTTT.

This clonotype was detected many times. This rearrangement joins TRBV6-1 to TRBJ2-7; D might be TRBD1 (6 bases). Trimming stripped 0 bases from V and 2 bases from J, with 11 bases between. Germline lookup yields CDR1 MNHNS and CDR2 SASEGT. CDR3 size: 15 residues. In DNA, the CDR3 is TGTGCCAGCAGTGAAGCCGTACAGGGCCCCTACGAGCAGTACTTC. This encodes CASSEAVQGPYEQYF.

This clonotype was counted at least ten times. The CDR3: CASSGDRVNTEAFF. The DNA for the CDR3 is TGTGCCAGCAGTGGGGACAGGGTGAACACTGAAGCTTTCTTT. The rearrangement joins TRBV2 to TRBJ1-1; 9 bases fit TRBD1. This CDR3 comprises 14 residues. CDR1 is SNHLY and CDR2 is FYNNEI in the germline V gene. J was trimmed by 0 bases and V by 4 bases; bases with no gene match: 0.

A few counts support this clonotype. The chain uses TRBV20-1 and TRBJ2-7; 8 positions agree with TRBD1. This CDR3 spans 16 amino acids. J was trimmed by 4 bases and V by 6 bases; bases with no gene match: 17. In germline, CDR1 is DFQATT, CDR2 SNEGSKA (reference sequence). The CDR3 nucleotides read TGCAGTGCCAATCCTATTAACCCCAGGGGGCTGTACGAGCAGTACTTC. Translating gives CSANPINPRGLYEQYF.

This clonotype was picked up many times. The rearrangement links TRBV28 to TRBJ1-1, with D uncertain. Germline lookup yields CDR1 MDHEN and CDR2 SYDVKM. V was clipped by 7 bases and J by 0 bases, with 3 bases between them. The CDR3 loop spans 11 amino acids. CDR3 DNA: TGTGCCAGCACTGTGAACACTGAAGCTTTCTTT. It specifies CASTVNTEAFF.

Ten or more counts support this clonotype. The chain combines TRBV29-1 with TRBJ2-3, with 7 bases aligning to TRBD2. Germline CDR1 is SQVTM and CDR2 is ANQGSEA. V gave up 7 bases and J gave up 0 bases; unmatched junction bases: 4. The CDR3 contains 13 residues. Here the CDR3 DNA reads TGCAGCGCGGCCGGGGGGAGCACAGATACGCAGTATTTT. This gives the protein CSAAGGSTDTQYF.

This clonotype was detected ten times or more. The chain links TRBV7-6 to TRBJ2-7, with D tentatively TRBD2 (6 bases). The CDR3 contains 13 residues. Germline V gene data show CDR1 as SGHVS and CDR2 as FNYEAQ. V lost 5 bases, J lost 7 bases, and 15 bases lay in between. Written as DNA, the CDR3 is TGTGCCAGCAGCCCCACTAGCACGGGTGAGCAGTACTTC. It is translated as CASSPTSTGEQYF.

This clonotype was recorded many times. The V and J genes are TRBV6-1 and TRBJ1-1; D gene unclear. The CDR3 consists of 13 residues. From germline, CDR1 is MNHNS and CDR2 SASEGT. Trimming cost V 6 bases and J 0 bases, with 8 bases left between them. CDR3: CASRPKMNTEAFF. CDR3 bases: TGTGCCAGCAGGCCGAAAATGAACACTGAAGCTTTCTTT.

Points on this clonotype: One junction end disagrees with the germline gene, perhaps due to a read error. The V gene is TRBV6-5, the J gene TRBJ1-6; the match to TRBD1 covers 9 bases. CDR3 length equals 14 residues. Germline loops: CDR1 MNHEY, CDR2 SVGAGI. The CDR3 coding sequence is TGTGCCAGCAGTCCCGGGACAGGGTATTCACCCCTCAACTTT. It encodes CASSPGTGYSPLNF.

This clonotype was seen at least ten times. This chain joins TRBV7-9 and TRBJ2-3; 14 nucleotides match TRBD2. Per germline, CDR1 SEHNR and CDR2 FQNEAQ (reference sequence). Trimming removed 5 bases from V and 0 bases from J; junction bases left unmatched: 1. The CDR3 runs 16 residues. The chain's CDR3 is CASSRTSGRSTDTQYF. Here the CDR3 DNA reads TGTGCCAGCAGCCGGACTAGCGGGAGGAGCACAGATACGCAGTATTTT.

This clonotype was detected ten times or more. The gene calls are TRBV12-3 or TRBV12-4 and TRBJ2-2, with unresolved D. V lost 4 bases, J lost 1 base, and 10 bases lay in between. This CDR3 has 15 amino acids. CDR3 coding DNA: TGTGCCAGCAGTTATCAAACCCAGAACACCGGGGAGCTGTTTTTT. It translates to CASSYQTQNTGELFF.

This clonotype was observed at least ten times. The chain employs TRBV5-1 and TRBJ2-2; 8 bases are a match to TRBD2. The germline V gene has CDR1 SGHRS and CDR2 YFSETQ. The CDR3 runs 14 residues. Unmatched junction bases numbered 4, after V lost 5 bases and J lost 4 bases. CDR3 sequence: CASSAGGGTGELFF. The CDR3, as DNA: TGCGCCAGCAGTGCGGGAGGTGGCACCGGGGAGCTGTTTTTT.

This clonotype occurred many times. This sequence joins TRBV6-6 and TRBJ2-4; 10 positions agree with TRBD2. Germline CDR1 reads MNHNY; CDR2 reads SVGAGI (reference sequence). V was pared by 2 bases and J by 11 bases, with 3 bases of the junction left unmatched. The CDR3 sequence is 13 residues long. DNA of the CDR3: TGTGCCAGCAGTTACGTTAGCGGGGGGTTTCAGTACTTC. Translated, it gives CASSYVSGGFQYF.

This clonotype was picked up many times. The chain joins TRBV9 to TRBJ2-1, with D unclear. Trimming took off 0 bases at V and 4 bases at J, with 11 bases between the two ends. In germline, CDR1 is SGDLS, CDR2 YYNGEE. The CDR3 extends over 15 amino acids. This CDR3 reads CASSVEGMGYNEQFF. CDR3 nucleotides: TGTGCCAGCAGCGTAGAAGGGATGGGGTACAATGAGCAGTTCTTC.